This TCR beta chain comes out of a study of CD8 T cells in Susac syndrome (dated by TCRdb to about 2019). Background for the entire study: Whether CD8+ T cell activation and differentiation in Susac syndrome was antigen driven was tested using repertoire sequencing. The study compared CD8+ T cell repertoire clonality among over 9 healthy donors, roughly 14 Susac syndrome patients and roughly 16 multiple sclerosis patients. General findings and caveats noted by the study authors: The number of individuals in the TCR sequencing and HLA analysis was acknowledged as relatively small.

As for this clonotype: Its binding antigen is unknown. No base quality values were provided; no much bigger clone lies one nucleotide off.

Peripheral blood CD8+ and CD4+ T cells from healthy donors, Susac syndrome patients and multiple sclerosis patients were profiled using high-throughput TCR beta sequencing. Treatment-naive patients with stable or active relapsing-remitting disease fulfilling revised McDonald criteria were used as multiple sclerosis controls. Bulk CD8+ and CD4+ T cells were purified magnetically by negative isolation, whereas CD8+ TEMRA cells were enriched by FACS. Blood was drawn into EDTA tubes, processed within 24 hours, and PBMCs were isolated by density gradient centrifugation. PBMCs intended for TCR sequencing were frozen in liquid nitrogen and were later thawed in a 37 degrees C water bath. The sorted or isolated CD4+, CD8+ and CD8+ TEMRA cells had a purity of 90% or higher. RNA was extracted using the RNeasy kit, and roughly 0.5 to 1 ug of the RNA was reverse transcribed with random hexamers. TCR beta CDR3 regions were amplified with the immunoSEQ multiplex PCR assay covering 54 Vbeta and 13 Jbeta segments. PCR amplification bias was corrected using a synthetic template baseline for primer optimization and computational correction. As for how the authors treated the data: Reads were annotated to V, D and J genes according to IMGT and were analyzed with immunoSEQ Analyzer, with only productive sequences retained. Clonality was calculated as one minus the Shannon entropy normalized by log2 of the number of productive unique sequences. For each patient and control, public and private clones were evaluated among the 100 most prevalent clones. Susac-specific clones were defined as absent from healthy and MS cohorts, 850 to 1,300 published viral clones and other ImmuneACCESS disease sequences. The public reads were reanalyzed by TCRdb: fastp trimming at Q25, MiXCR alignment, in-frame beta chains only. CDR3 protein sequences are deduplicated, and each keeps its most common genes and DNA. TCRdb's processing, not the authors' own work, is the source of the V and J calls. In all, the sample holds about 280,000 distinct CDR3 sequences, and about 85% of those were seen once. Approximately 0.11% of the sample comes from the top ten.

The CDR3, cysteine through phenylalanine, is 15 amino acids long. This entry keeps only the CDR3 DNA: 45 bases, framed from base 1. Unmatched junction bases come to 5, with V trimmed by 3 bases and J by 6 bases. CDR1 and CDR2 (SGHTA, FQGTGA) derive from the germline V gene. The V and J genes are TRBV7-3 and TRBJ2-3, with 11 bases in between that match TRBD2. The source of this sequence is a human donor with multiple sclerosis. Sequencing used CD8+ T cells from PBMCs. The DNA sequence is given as TGTGCCAGCAGCTTCGGGACTAGCGGTGGGGATACGCAGTATTTT. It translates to CASSFGTSGGDTQYF. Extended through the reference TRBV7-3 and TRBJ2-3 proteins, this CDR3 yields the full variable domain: GAGVSQTPSNKVTEKGKYVELRCDPISGHTALYWYRQSLGQGPEFLIYFQGTGAADDSGLPNDRFFAVRPEGSVSTLKIQRTERGDSAVYLCASSFGTSGGDTQYFGPGTRLTVL.